These T cell receptor beta chains were read from a single sample in a study of technical replicates of blood from a few donors. Here immunoSEQ multiplex PCR was the method, and the copy in TCRdb shows in-frame clones only, minus some. There are about 100,000 clones in the sample; approximately 95% occur only once, and around 0.3% lies in the top ten. Specimen: T cells isolated from PBMCs. The receptors derive from a human donor in good health. Both conserved end residues are part of each CDR3. The D gene is left open where the match is weak. Rows give clone size only sometimes, using once, few, many, or a class for an expanded clone.

clone size	V gene	CDR3 length	D gene	J gene	CDR3 protein	CDR3 DNA
-	TRBV7-9	14	-	TRBJ2-3	CASSLPDDTDTQYF	TGTGCCAGCAGCTTACCAGATGACACAGATACGCAGTATTTT
-	TRBV7-9	15	TRBD2	TRBJ2-1	CASSATSGSYNEQFF	TGTGCCAGCAGCGCTACTAGCGGGTCATACAATGAGCAGTTCTTC
-	TRBV7-9	12	-	TRBJ1-1	CASSLGAAEAFF	TGTGCCAGCAGCTTAGGCGCCGCCGAAGCTTTCTTT
-	TRBV29-1	13	-	TRBJ2-7	CSVAGISSYEQYF	TGCAGCGTTGCAGGGATTAGCTCCTACGAGCAGTACTTC
-	TRBV5-1	18	TRBD2	TRBJ2-5	CASSSGLAGGRTQETQYF	TGCGCCAGCAGCTCCGGACTAGCGGGAGGCCGTACCCAAGAGACCCAGTACTTC
-	TRBV27	13	TRBD2	TRBJ2-3	CATSGRVVDTQYF	TGTGCCACTAGCGGGAGGGTGGTCGATACGCAGTATTTT
-	TRBV10-2	12	-	TRBJ2-5	CASTSEEETQYF	TGCGCCAGCACCAGCGAGGAAGAGACCCAGTACTTC
-	TRBV5-1	15	-	TRBJ1-2	CASSWGGLANYGYTF	TGCGCCAGCAGCTGGGGAGGATTAGCTAACTATGGCTACACCTTC
-	TRBV5-1	13	-	TRBJ1-5	CASSLSGDQPQHF	TGCGCCAGCAGCTTGTCCGGGGATCAGCCCCAGCATTTT
-	TRBV6-4	13	TRBD1	TRBJ1-2	CASSLTGGHGYTF	TGTGCCAGCAGCCTAACAGGGGGGCATGGCTACACCTTC
-	TRBV4-1	15	TRBD1	TRBJ1-3	CASSKGTGTGNTIYF	TGCGCCAGCAGCAAGGGGACAGGCACTGGAAACACCATATATTTT
-	TRBV5-1	17	TRBD1	TRBJ2-1	CASSSGDRDFQGNEQFF	TGCGCCAGCAGCTCGGGGGACAGGGACTTCCAGGGCAATGAGCAGTTCTTC
-	TRBV29-1	13	TRBD2	TRBJ2-1	CSVPTSGYNEQFF	TGCAGCGTTCCGACTAGCGGCTACAATGAGCAGTTCTTC
-	TRBV5-1	13	TRBD2	TRBJ2-1	CASSPTSVDEQFF	TGCGCCAGCAGTCCGACTAGCGTGGATGAGCAGTTCTTC
once	TRBV28	14	-	TRBJ1-1	CATSGRGVGTEAFF	TGTGCCACCTCAGGTCGGGGGGTTGGGACTGAAGCTTTCTTT
-	TRBV28	14	-	TRBJ2-7	CASSFRGISYEQYF	TGTGCCAGCAGTTTTCGGGGGATCTCCTACGAGCAGTACTTC
-	TRBV7-6	17	-	TRBJ1-2	CASSLGSAASVNYGYTF	TGTGCCAGCAGCTTAGGATCCGCAGCAAGCGTTAACTATGGCTACACCTTC
-	TRBV2	14	TRBD1	TRBJ2-4	CASRDRGAKNIQYF	TGTGCCTCCCGGGACAGGGGGGCGAAAAACATTCAGTACTTC
-	TRBV6-6	15	TRBD1	TRBJ1-2	CASSWTGVLGYGYTF	TGTGCCAGCAGTTGGACAGGGGTATTGGGCTATGGCTACACCTTC
-	TRBV5-6	13	-	TRBJ2-7	CASSLGQIYEQYF	TGTGCCAGCAGCTTGGGGCAAATCTACGAGCAGTACTTC
-	TRBV18	15	TRBD2	TRBJ2-3	CASSPAGGRTDTQYF	TGTGCCAGCTCACCGGCGGGAGGTCGCACAGATACGCAGTATTTT
-	TRBV10-3	15	TRBD1	TRBJ2-7	CAIRGTGNSSYEQYF	TGTGCCATCAGAGGGACAGGGAACTCCTCCTACGAGCAGTACTTC
-	TRBV21-1	18	-	TRBJ1-4	CASSKGNRRTGMNEKLFF	TGTGCCAGCAGCAAAGGAAACCGGCGGACAGGGATGAATGAAAAACTGTTTTTT
-	TRBV6-6	16	-	TRBJ1-5	CASSYPPGGLNQPQHF	TGTGCCAGCAGTTACCCCCCCGGCGGACTCAATCAGCCCCAGCATTTT
-	TRBV10-3	11	-	TRBJ2-1	CASQWGGTLIF	TGTGCCTCACAGTGGGGAGGTACCCTTATCTTC
-	TRBV6-1	15	-	TRBJ1-5	CASSEALGGRQPQHF	TGTGCCAGCAGTGAAGCTCTAGGGGGAAGGCAGCCCCAGCATTTT
-	TRBV7-3	16	TRBD1	TRBJ2-7	CASSLSGTGYSYEQYF	TGTGCCAGCAGCTTAAGTGGGACAGGTTACTCCTACGAGCAGTACTTC
-	TRBV9	14	-	TRBJ2-1	CASSVAGDWYEQFF	TGTGCCAGCAGCGTAGCCGGGGATTGGTATGAGCAGTTCTTC
-	TRBV4-2	16	TRBD2	TRBJ2-7	CASSQDLASGSYEQYF	TGTGCCAGCAGCCAAGATCTGGCTAGCGGGAGTTACGAGCAGTACTTC
few	TRBV11-2	15	-	TRBJ2-3	CASSPSGFAADTQYF	TGTGCCAGCAGCCCCTCAGGGTTTGCCGCAGATACGCAGTATTTT
-	TRBV4-2	18	TRBD2	TRBJ2-1	CASSLFPGLAGEANEQFF	TGTGCCAGCAGCCTCTTCCCGGGACTAGCGGGAGAAGCCAATGAGCAGTTCTTC
-	TRBV11-2	19	TRBD2	TRBJ2-3	CASSLFPLGTSGITDTQYF	TGTGCCAGCAGCTTATTTCCGCTCGGGACTAGCGGGATCACAGATACGCAGTATTTT
once	TRBV15	16	-	TRBJ2-7	CATSRRGSSADYEQYF	TGTGCCACCAGCAGAAGAGGAAGTTCTGCCGACTACGAGCAGTACTTC
-	TRBV11-3	15	TRBD1	TRBJ2-3	CASSLEGTATDTQYF	TGTGCCAGCAGCTTAGAGGGGACAGCCACAGATACGCAGTATTTT
-	TRBV7-3	13	TRBD2	TRBJ2-1	CASSPGGPNEQFF	TGTGCCAGCAGCCCGGGAGGGCCGAATGAGCAGTTCTTC
-	TRBV11-1	13	-	TRBJ2-1	CASSFGDYNEQFF	TGTGCCAGCAGCTTTGGAGATTACAATGAGCAGTTCTTC
-	TRBV19	15	-	TRBJ2-1	CASSIAGTTYNEQFF	TGTGCCAGTAGTATTGCCGGGACAACTTACAATGAGCAGTTCTTC
-	TRBV5-4	14	TRBD2	TRBJ2-7	CASSLGGGSGEQYF	TGTGCCAGCAGCTTGGGGGGAGGGTCTGGTGAGCAGTACTTC
-	TRBV14	15	TRBD2	TRBJ2-7	CASSQLAGGPYEQYF	TGTGCCAGCAGCCAACTAGCGGGAGGGCCTTACGAGCAGTACTTC
-	TRBV6-5	12	-	TRBJ2-2	CASSYMSGELFF	TGTGCCAGCAGTTATATGTCCGGGGAGCTGTTTTTT